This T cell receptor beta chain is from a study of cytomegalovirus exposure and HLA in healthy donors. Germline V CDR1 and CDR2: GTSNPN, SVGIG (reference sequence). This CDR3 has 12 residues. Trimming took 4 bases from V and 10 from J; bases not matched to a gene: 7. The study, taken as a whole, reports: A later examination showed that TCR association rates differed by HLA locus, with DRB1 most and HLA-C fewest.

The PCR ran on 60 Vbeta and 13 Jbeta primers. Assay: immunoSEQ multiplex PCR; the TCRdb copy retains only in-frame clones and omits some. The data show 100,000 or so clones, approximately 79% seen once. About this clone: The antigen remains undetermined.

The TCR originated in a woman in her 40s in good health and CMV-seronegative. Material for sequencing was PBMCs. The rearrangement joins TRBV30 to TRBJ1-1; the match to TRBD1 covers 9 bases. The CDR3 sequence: CAWIGTGRGAFF. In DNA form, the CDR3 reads TGTGCCTGGATTGGGACAGGGAGAGGAGCTTTCTTT. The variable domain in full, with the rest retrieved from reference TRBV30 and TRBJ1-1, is SQTIHQWPATLVQPVGSPLSLECTVEGTSNPNLYWYRQAAGRGLQLLFYSVGIGQISSEVPQNLSASRPQDRQFILSSKKLLLSDSGFYLCAWIGTGRGAFFGQGTRLTVV.